The present entry profiles one T cell receptor (beta chain) with its context. Original processing methods: Amplified reference gene primers provided the basis for estimating nucleated cell counts. Repertoires were generated with immunoSEQ multiplex PCR, while TCRdb's copy carries only in-frame clones and drops some. V, J and clone size reflect that table, while D and trimming were determined from the DNA. The sample shows about 290,000 clones, around 92% of them seen only once. The germline V gene has CDR1 SNHLY and CDR2 FYNNEI. The V gene lost 6 bases and the J gene lost 4 bases, with 3 bases spanning the gap. This CDR3 comprises 10 residues. The data are from a study of blood T cell repertoires in COVID-19. Overall study context: The analysed material was cDNA or gDNA that came from T cells, B-cell-depleted T cells, or PBMCs.

During active infection, Seattle patients enrolled and were then monitored through disease. Sequenced sample: peripheral blood. The V call is TRBV2, the J call TRBJ2-5; no clear D gene. The clonotype comes from a woman aged 25 to 39 with COVID-19, enrolled during active disease. This chain's CDR3 is CASSSETQYF. The CDR3 coding sequence is TGTGCCAGCAGCTCAGAGACCCAGTACTTC.